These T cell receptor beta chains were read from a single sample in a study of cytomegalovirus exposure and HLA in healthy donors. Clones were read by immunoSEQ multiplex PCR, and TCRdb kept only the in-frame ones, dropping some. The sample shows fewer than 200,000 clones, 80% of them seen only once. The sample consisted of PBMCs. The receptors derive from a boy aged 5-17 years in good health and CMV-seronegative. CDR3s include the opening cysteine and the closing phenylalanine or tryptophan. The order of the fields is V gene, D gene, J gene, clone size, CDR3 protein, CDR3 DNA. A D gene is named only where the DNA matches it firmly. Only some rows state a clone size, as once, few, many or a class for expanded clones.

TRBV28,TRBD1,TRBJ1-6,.,CASSSDRVSPLHF,TGTGCCAGCAGTTCCGACAGGGTTTCACCCCTCCACTTT
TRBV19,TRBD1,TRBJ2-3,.,CASSIRTGGAKGDTQYF,TGTGCCAGTAGTATAAGAACAGGGGGCGCAAAAGGTGATACGCAGTATTTT
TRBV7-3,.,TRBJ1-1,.,CASSPAGVNTEAFF,TGTGCCAGCAGCCCGGCGGGGGTGAACACTGAAGCTTTCTTT
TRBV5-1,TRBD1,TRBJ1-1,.,CASSLQDRVTEAFF,TGCGCCAGCAGCCTCCAGGACAGGGTGACTGAAGCTTTCTTT
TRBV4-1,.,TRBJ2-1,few,CASSQADNEQFF,TGCGCCAGCAGCCAAGCAGACAATGAGCAGTTCTTC
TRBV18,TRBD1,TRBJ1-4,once,CASSDPGQPATNEKLFF,TGTGCCAGCTCAGACCCGGGACAGCCGGCAACTAATGAAAAACTGTTTTTT
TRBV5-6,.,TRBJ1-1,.,CASSLAGLQGNTEAFF,TGTGCCAGCAGCTTGGCCGGTCTGCAGGGTAACACTGAAGCTTTCTTT
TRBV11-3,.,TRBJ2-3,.,CASSSRRVNTDTQYF,TGTGCCAGCAGCTCTAGACGGGTAAACACAGATACGCAGTATTTT
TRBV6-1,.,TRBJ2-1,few,CASSELPPSVSYNEQFF,TGTGCCAGCAGTGAACTTCCCCCGAGCGTCTCCTACAATGAGCAGTTCTTC
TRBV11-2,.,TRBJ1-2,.,CASSLGRGVYGYTF,TGTGCCAGCAGCTTAGGCCGCGGGGTCTATGGCTACACCTTC
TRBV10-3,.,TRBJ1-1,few,CAISESRGGGNTEAFF,TGTGCCATCAGTGAGTCACGGGGAGGGGGGAACACTGAAGCTTTCTTT
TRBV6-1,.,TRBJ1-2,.,CASTATVSSGYTF,TGTGCCAGCACCGCGACAGTGTCTTCTGGCTACACCTTC
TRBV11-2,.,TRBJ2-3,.,CASSVRGEDTDTQYF,TGTGCCAGCAGCGTACGTGGGGAGGACACAGATACGCAGTATTTT
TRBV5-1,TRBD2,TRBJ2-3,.,CASSSAGDLTDTQYF,TGCGCCAGCAGCTCGGCGGGGGACTTAACAGATACGCAGTATTTT
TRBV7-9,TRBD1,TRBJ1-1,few,CASRPVETGGTEAFF,TGTGCCAGCAGGCCGGTGGAGACAGGGGGAACTGAAGCTTTCTTT
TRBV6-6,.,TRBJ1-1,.,CASSYSRGWDTEAFF,TGTGCCAGCAGTTACTCTCGGGGGTGGGACACTGAAGCTTTCTTT
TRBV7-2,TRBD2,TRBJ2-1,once,CASSLGAGGYLF,TGTGCCAGCAGCTTAGGAGCGGGAGGGTACCTCTTC
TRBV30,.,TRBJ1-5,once,CAWGPSGWPQHF,TGTGCCTGGGGCCCTTCGGGGTGGCCCCAGCATTTT
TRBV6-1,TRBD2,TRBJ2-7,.,CASSDGGLAGAIPYEQYF,TGTGCCAGCAGTGATGGGGGACTAGCGGGAGCGATTCCCTACGAGCAGTACTTC
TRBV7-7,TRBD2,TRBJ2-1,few,CASSLGAGGYNEQFF,TGTGCTAGCAGCTTAGGGGCGGGAGGGTACAATGAGCAGTTCTTC
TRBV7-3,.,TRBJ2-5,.,CASSLNPGDQETQYF,TGTGCCAGCAGCTTAAACCCCGGGGACCAAGAGACCCAGTACTTC
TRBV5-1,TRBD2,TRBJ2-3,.,CASSNFGGSGIDTQYF,TGCGCCAGCAGTAATTTTGGCGGGAGCGGGATAGATACGCAGTATTTT
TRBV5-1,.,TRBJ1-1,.,CASSFGRTEAFF,TGCGCCAGCAGCTTCGGGAGAACTGAAGCTTTCTTT
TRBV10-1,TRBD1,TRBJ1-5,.,CARGTGGGSAAWSDQPQHF,TGCGCCAGAGGGACAGGGGGCGGATCAGCGGCGTGGTCGGATCAGCCCCAGCATTTT
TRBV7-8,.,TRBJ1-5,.,CASSFTGINQPQHF,TGTGCCAGCAGCTTTACAGGGATAAATCAGCCCCAGCATTTT
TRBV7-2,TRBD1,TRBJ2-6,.,CASSVDRAGANVLTF,TGTGCCAGCAGCGTCGACAGGGCCGGGGCCAACGTCCTGACTTTC
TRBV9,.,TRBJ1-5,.,CASSVGAGSQPQHF,TGTGCCAGCAGCGTAGGAGCCGGGAGTCAGCCCCAGCATTTT
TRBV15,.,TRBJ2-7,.,CATSKNSPYEQYF,TGTGCCACCAGCAAGAATAGCCCCTACGAGCAGTACTTC
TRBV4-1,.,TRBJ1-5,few,CASSQEGAGNQPQHF,TGCGCCAGCAGCCAAGAGGGGGCCGGCAATCAGCCCCAGCATTTT
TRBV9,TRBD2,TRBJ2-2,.,CASSARSAGGLWTGELFF,TGTGCCAGCAGCGCCCGCTCAGCGGGGGGGCTTTGGACCGGGGAGCTGTTTTTT
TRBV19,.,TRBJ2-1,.,CASRNSGSSSYNEQFF,TGTGCCAGTAGAAATTCAGGCTCCAGCTCCTACAATGAGCAGTTCTTC
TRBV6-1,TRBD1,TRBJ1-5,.,CASRKQGTNQPQHF,TGTGCCAGCAGGAAACAGGGGACCAATCAGCCCCAGCATTTT
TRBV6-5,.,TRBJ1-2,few,CASSYSTQGRSRGYTF,TGTGCCAGCAGTTATTCTACGCAGGGGCGATCTAGGGGCTACACCTTC
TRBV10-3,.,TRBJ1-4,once,CAVSIDFGDEKLFF,TGTGCCGTCAGTATAGACTTCGGGGATGAAAAACTGTTTTTT
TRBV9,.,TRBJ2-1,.,CASSVEQGPYNEQFF,TGTGCCAGCAGCGTAGAACAGGGACCCTACAATGAGCAGTTCTTC
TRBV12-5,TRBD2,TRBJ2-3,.,CASGSLWEGRTTDTQYF,TGTGCTAGTGGTTCTCTTTGGGAGGGAAGGACCACAGATACGCAGTATTTT
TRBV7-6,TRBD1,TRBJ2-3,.,CASSLGQGPTDTQYF,TGTGCCAGCAGCTTAGGACAGGGCCCAACAGATACGCAGTATTTT
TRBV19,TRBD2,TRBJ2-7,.,CASSIGTSASYEQYF,TGTGCCAGTAGTATCGGGACTAGCGCATCCTACGAGCAGTACTTC
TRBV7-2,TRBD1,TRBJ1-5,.,CASSNRDRLRPQHF,TGTGCCAGCAGCAACCGGGACAGACTACGGCCCCAGCATTTT
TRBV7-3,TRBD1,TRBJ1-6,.,CASSLRDSENSPLHF,TGTGCCAGCAGCCTCCGGGACAGTGAAAATTCACCCCTCCACTTT
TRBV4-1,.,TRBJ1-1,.,CASSQWGRPFGANTEAFF,TGCGCCAGCAGCCAGTGGGGGAGGCCCTTCGGGGCGAACACTGAAGCTTTCTTT
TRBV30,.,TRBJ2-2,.,CAWSGLLNTGELFF,TGTGCCTGGAGCGGACTTTTGAACACCGGGGAGCTGTTTTTT
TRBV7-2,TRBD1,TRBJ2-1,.,CASSLLGQGAHEQFF,TGTGCCAGCAGCTTACTAGGACAGGGAGCCCATGAGCAGTTCTTC
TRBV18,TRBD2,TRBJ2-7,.,CASKPGRGTYEQYF,TGTGCCAGCAAACCCGGGCGGGGGACCTACGAGCAGTACTTC
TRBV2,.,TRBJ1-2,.,CARQGYTF,TGTGCCAGGCAGGGCTACACCTTC
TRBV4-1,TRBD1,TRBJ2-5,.,CASSQGPGQGQETQYF,TGCGCCAGCAGCCAGGGACCGGGACAGGGACAAGAGACCCAGTACTTC
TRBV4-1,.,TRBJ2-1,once,CASSQLPGLATNNEQFF,TGCGCCAGCAGCCAACTCCCCGGGCTAGCGACTAACAATGAGCAGTTCTTC
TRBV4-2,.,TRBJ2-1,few,CASSQDTAVVREQFF,TGTGCCAGCAGCCAAGATACGGCGGTCGTACGAGAGCAGTTCTTC
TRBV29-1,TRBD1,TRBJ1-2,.,CSVEEQGYYGYTF,TGCAGCGTTGAGGAACAGGGGTACTATGGCTACACCTTC
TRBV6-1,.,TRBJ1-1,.,CASSPQGYGRKAFF,TGTGCCAGCAGCCCTCAGGGGTACGGTAGGAAAGCTTTCTTT
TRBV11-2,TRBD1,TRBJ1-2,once,CASSPPGQPYGYTF,TGTGCCAGCAGCCCCCCGGGACAGCCCTATGGCTACACCTTC